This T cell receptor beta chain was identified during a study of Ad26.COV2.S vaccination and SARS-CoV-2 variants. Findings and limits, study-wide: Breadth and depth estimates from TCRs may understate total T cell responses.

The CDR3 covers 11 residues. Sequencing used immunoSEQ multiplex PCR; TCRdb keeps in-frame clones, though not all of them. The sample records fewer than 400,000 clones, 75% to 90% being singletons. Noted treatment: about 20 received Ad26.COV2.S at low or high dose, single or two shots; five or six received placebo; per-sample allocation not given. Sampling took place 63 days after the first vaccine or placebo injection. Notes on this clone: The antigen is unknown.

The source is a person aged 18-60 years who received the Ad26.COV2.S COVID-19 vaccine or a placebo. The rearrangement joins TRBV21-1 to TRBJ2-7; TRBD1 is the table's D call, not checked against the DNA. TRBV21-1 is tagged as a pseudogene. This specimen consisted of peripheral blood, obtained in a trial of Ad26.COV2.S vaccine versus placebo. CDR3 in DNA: TGTGCCAGCAGCAAACAGTATCAGCAGTACTTC. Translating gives CASSKQYQQYF.